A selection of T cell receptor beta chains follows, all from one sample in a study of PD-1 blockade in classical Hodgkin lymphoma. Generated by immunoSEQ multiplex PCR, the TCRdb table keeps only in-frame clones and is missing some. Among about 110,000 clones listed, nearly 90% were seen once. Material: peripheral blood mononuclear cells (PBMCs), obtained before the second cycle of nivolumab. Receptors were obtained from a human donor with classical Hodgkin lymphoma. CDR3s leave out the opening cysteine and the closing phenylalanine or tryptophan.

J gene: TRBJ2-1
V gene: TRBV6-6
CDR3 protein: ASSYSTSGYYNEQF

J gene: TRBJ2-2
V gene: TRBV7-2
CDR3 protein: ASSLVVVAGELF

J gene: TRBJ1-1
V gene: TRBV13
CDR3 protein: ASSTQGGVNTEAF

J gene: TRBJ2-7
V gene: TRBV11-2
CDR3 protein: ASSYGAGAHEQY

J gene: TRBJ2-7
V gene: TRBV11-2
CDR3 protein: ASSLGIRDRGYEQY

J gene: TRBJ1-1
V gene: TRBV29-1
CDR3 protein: SAFPGQGLAANTEAF

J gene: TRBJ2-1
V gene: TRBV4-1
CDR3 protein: ASSGAAGYEQF

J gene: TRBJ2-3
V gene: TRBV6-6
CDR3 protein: ASSAGHTDTQY

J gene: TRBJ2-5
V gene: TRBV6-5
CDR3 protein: ASRPTTGFQETQY

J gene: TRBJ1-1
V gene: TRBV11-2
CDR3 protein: ASSPGRNTEAF

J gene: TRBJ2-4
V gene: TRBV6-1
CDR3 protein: ASRSAGVWY

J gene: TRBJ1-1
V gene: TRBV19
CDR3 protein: ASSDGYQMNTEAF

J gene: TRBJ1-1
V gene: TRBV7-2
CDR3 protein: ASSFEQGLTEAF

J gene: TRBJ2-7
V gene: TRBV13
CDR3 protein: ASSLSGGYEQY

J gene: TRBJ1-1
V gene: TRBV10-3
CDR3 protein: AIRDRGIEETEAF

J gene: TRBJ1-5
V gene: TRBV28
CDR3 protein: ASNDRNQPQH

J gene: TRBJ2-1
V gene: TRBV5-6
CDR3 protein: ASSLSNEQF

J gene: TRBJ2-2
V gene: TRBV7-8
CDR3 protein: ASSSPTFGGRAGELF

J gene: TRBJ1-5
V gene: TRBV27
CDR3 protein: ASSLSPEGAGWQPQH

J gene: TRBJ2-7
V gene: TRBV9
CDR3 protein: ASSVDGYEQY

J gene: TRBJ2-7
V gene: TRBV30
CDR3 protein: AWSPGYRDRGLRDLYEQY

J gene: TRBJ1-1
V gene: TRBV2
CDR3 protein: ASSEGPGRSGAF

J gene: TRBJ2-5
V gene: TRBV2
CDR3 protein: ASMLSASGAPYQETQY

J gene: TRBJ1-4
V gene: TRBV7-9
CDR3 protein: ASSLGRSKLF

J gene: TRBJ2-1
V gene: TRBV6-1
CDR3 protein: ASSLLAGGYNEQF

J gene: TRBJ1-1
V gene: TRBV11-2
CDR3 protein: ASSLSYTEAF

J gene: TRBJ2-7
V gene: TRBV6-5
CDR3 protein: ASRPSTTTYEQY